This T cell receptor (beta chain) was captured in a study of a mutant IDH1 vaccine in newly diagnosed glioma. Turning to the study itself: It was at week 35 that visit V12 occurred, and at week 47 that visit V13 did.

Turning to this clone: Antigen: not known.

Noted time point: week 47, end of study. One vaccine dose held 300 ug of mutant IDH1 20-mer peptide and came with topical imiquimod. The protocol was immunoSEQ multiplex PCR, while the TCRdb copy is restricted to in-frame clones and leaves out a portion. The sample yields around 84,000 clones, roughly four fifths seen once. The source is a man aged 40-55 years with glioma. Source: PBMCs, taken from a glioma patient whose treatment included an IDH1 peptide vaccine.

The CDR3 DNA reads TGCGCCAGCAGCTTGGTGGGGGAGACCCAGTACTTC. Translated: CASSLVGETQYF. J is TRBJ2-5 and V is TRBV5-1; D gene ambiguous. Germline V CDR1 and CDR2: SGHRS, YFSETQ. V was clipped by 0 bases and J by 5 bases, with 5 bases between them. The CDR3 loop spans 12 amino acids.